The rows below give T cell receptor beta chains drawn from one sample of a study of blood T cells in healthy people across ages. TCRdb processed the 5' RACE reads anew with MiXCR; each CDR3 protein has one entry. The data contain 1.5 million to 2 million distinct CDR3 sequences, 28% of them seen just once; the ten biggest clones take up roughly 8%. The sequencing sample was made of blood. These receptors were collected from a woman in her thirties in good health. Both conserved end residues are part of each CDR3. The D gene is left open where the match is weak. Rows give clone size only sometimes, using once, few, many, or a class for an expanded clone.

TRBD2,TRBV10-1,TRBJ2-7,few,CASSAGLAGDRQYF,TGCGCCAGCAGTGCAGGACTAGCGGGAGACCGGCAGTACTTC
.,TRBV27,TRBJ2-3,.,CASSLQGQSTDTQYF,TGTGCCAGCAGTTTGCAAGGACAAAGCACAGATACGCAGTATTTT
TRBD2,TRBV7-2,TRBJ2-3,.,CASSPSGLAGNTQYF,TGTGCCAGCAGCCCCTCGGGACTAGCGGGTAATACGCAGTATTTT
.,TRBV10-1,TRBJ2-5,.,CASNDRGQETQYF,TGCGCCAGCAACGACAGAGGGCAAGAGACCCAGTACTTC
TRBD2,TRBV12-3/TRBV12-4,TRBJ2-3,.,CASSLSLAGAVGADTQYF,TGTGCCAGCAGTTTATCCCTAGCGGGGGCTGTGGGCGCAGATACGCAGTATTTT
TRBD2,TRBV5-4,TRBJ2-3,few,CASSPGLAEDTQYF,TGTGCCAGCAGCCCAGGACTAGCCGAGGATACGCAGTATTTT
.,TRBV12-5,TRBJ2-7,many,CASGAGDRSYEQYF,TGTGCTAGTGGTGCAGGGGACCGCTCCTACGAGCAGTACTTC
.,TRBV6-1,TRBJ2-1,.,CASSPPGPVMHEQFF,TGTGCCAGCAGTCCACCGGGACCCGTGATGCATGAGCAGTTCTTC
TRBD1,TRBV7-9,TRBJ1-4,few,CASSLGTDGGSEKLFF,TGTGCCAGCAGCTTGGGGACAGATGGGGGTTCTGAAAAACTGTTTTTT
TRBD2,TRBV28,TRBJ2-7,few,CASTEGLAGGFDEQYF,TGTGCCAGCACCGAGGGACTAGCGGGGGGGTTCGACGAGCAGTACTTC
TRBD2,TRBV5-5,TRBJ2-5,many,CASSLTSGSLETQYF,TGTGCCAGCAGCTTGACTAGCGGGAGCTTAGAGACCCAGTACTTC
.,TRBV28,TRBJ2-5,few,CASSLYQGGKETQYF,TGTGCCAGCAGTTTATACCAGGGCGGCAAGGAGACCCAGTACTTC
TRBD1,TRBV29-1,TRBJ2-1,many,CSVKGPGQGLNEQFF,TGCAGCGTCAAGGGGCCGGGACAGGGCTTAAATGAGCAGTTCTTC
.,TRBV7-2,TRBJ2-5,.,CASSTVGDSETQYF,TGTGCCAGCAGCACCGTGGGAGATTCAGAGACCCAGTACTTC
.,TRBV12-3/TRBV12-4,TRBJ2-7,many,CASSGQFSAYEQYF,TGTGCCAGCAGCGGACAGTTTTCCGCCTACGAGCAGTACTTC
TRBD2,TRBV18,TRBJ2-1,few,CASSRGGTYYNEQFF,TGTGCCAGCTCAAGGGGAGGGACCTACTACAATGAGCAGTTCTTC
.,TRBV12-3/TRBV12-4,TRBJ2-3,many,CPRDTQYF,TGTCCGAGGGATACGCAGTATTTT
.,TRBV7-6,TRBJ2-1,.,CASSSTRSSEYNEQFF,TGTGCCAGCAGCTCCACCCGGAGCTCAGAATACAATGAGCAGTTCTTC
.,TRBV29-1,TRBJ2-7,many,CSVEGAGREQYF,TGCAGCGTTGAAGGCGCCGGGCGGGAGCAGTACTTC
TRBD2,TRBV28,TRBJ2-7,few,CASYTPGEGTYEQYF,TGTGCCAGCTACACCCCCGGGGAGGGAACCTACGAGCAGTACTTC
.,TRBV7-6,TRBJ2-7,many,CASSLAAGPLYEQYF,TGTGCCAGCAGCTTAGCGGCCGGGCCGCTCTACGAGCAGTACTTC
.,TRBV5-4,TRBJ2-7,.,CASRAHQTGSIFPCCEQYF,TGTGCCAGCAGGGCACACCAAACTGGCAGCATCTTCCCCTGCTGCGAGCAGTACTTC
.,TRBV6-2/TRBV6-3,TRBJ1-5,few,CASGPSGTVGNQPQHF,TGTGCCAGCGGGCCATCAGGGACGGTAGGCAATCAGCCCCAGCATTTT
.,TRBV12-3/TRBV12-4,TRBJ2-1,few,CASSPRGRPKRTNEQFF,TGTGCCAGCAGCCCAAGGGGTCGACCCAAGAGGACAAATGAGCAGTTCTTC
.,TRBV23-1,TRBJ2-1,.,CASSQSVRGGSYNEQFF,TGCGCCAGCAGTCAATCGGTACGTGGCGGATCCTACAATGAGCAGTTCTTC
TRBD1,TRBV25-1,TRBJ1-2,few,CASSLRTGIDGYTF,TGTGCCAGCAGTCTCCGGACAGGTATCGATGGCTACACCTTC
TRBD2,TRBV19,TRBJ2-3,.,CASSIRLAGRRSTDTQYF,TGTGCCAGTAGTATAAGGCTAGCGGGCCGCAGGAGCACAGATACGCAGTATTTT
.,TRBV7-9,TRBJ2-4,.,CASSLDGPGEQYF,TGTGCCAGCAGCTTAGATGGGCCTGGGGAGCAGTACTTC
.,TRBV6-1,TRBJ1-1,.,CASRRKGAEAFF,TGTGCCAGCAGGCGGAAGGGGGCTGAAGCTTTCTTT
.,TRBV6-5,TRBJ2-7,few,CASAPTRLDEQYF,TGTGCCAGCGCCCCGACACGGCTAGACGAGCAGTACTTC
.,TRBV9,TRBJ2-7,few,CASSVEWGYEQYF,TGTGCCAGCAGTGTAGAGTGGGGCTACGAGCAGTACTTC
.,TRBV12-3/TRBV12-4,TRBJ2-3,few,CASSLPGVGGDTQYF,TGTGCCAGCAGTCTTCCGGGAGTAGGAGGAGATACGCAGTATTTT
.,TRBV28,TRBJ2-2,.,CASSLWAQGELFF,TGTGCCAGCAGTTTATGGGCCCAGGGGGAGCTGTTTTTT
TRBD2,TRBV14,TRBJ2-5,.,CASSQELAGAQYF,TGTGCCAGCAGCCAAGAACTAGCGGGAGCTCAGTACTTC
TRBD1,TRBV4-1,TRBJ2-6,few,CASSQARAGGGGANVLTF,TGCGCCAGCAGCCAAGCAAGGGCAGGGGGTGGTGGGGCCAACGTCCTGACTTTC
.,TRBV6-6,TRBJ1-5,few,CASSRQASNQPQHF,TGTGCCAGCAGTCGACAGGCTAGCAATCAGCCCCAGCATTTT
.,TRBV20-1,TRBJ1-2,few,CSGGMGRRGYTF,TGCAGTGGGGGGATGGGGCGGCGCGGCTACACCTTC
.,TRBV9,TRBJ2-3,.,CASSVATAGTDTQYF,TGTGCCAGCAGCGTAGCTACCGCGGGCACAGATACGCAGTATTTT
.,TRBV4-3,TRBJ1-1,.,CASSQAVGITEAFF,TGCGCCAGCAGCCAAGCCGTGGGGATCACTGAAGCTTTCTTT
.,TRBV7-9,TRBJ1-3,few,CASSAGQSGNTIYF,TGTGCCAGCAGCGCCGGACAGTCTGGAAACACCATATATTTT
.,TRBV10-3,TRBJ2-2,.,CAIRTQSGELFF,TGTGCCATCAGAACTCAGAGCGGGGAGCTGTTTTTT
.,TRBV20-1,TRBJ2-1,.,CSASGGAGISQFF,TGCAGTGCTAGCGGGGGCGCGGGGATTTCCCAGTTCTTC
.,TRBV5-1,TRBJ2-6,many,CASSSVGVGANVLTF,TGCGCCAGCAGCTCAGTGGGGGTTGGGGCCAACGTCCTGACTTTC